This T cell receptor (beta chain) was sequenced in a study of cytomegalovirus exposure and HLA in healthy donors. Notes on this clone: Its antigen is unidentified.

General study points: Among TCR beta chains, those listed as cytomegalovirus-associated numbered about 150.

The PCR used 60 Vbeta and 13 Jbeta primers. The table came from immunoSEQ multiplex PCR; TCRdb's copy has only in-frame clones and leaves some out. The sample lists around 200,000 clones; 75% to 90% were seen once. Sample: PBMCs. The receptor was isolated from a woman aged 40 to 50 in good health and CMV-seronegative.

The CDR3 region is CASSLSDTQYF. In nucleotides, the CDR3 is TGTGCCAGCAGCTTATCGGATACGCAGTATTTT. The V call is TRBV7-9, the J call TRBJ2-3; D gene uncertain. This CDR3 is built from 11 residues. The V gene's germline CDR1 is SEHNR and CDR2 FQNEAQ (reference sequence). With 2 bases removed from V and 6 bases from J, the gap between germline ends came to 3 bases.